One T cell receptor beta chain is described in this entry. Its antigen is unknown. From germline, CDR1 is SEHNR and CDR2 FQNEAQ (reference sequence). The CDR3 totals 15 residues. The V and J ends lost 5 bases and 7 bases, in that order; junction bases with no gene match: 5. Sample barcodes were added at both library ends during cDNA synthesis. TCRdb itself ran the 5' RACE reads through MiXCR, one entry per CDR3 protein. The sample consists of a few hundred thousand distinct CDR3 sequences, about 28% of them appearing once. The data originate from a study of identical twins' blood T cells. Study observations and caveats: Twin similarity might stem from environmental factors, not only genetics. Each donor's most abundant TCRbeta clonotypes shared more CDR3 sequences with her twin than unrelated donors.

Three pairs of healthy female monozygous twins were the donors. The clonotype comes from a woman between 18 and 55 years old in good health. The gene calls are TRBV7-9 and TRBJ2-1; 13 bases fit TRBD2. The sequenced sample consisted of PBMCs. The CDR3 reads CASSATSGRWNEQFF. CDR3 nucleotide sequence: TGTGCCAGCAGCGCGACTAGCGGGAGGTGGAATGAGCAGTTCTTC.